This T cell receptor (beta chain) was captured by sequencing in a study of follicular helper T cells after annual influenza vaccination. This CDR3 has 15 amino acids. V lost 0 bases and J lost 0, with 7 bases in between. The germline gives CDR1 SGHTA, CDR2 FQGNSA. Assay: immunoSEQ multiplex PCR; the TCRdb copy retains only in-frame clones and omits some. The repertoire holds roughly 10,000 clones, with roughly 80% as singletons. Study-level findings and limits: Day 7 ICOS+CD38+ clones later appeared mostly in ICOS-CD38- cTfh. Just roughly 9-22% of cells analyzed had recovered productive TCRB sequences.

Specified time point: 2015-2016 season, pre-vaccination. Donors were community-dwelling with no influenza vaccine in the prior 6 months. Cells are cTfh (non-naive CD4+CXCR5+PD-1+), split by ICOS and CD38 into double-positive or double-negative. Points on this clone: Its antigen remains unidentified.

The sequenced sample was CXCR5+ CD38- circulating T follicular helper cells from blood, obtained on the day of influenza vaccination. Subset reported: circulating Tfh, non-naive CD4+CXCR5+PD-1+ (ICOS+CD38+ or ICOS-CD38-). The chain uses TRBV7-2 and TRBJ2-3; D possibly corresponds to TRBD2 (5 bases). The clonotype comes from an adult who received the influenza vaccine. The CDR3 DNA follows: TGTGCCAGCAGCTTAGCGGGAGAGAGCACAGATACGCAGTATTTT. As protein: CASSLAGESTDTQYF.